This note documents a single TCR beta chain sequence. This entry is derived from a study of blood T cell repertoires in COVID-19. Study-level background: COVID-19 samples collected from the United States, Italy and Spain covered acute and convalescent phases. PBMCs, B-cell-depleted T cells, or T cells provided the cDNA or gDNA that made up the material.

Seattle patients were enrolled during active infection and followed longitudinally. The V and J ends lost 10 bases and 1 base, in that order; junction bases with no gene match: 5. The CDR3 spans 13 residues. Germline assignment: CDR1 SGHAT and CDR2 FQNNGV. Original processing notes: Reference gene primer amplification gave estimated nucleated cell counts. Assay used: immunoSEQ multiplex PCR; TCRdb lists only in-frame clones, some missing. From that table come the V and J calls and clone size; the DNA was used to work out D and trimming. This table has about 350,000 clones, around nine tenths appearing once.

The chain combines TRBV11-2 with TRBJ1-2; 8 positions agree with TRBD1. Sequenced input: peripheral blood. The sequence came from a woman in her sixties or seventies with COVID-19, enrolled during active disease. CDR3 residues: CATDRDGNYGYTF. CDR3 nucleotides: TGTGCCACGGACAGGGACGGTAACTATGGCTACACCTTC.